A selection of T cell receptor beta chains follows, all from one sample in a study of cytomegalovirus exposure and HLA in healthy donors. Generated by immunoSEQ multiplex PCR, the TCRdb table keeps only in-frame clones and is missing some. The sample holds 140,000 or so clones, around three quarters seen once. The specimen was PBMCs. These receptors all come from a woman younger than 30 in good health and CMV-seropositive. Both conserved end residues are part of each CDR3. A D gene is named only where the DNA matches it firmly.

j_call | v_call | d_call | cdr3_aa | cdr3_nt
TRBJ2-2 | TRBV2 | . | CASSTGFANTGELFF | TGTGCCAGCTCCACAGGGTTCGCGAACACCGGGGAGCTGTTTTTT
TRBJ1-6 | TRBV6-1 | . | CASSGKGRTALWSPLHF | TGTGCCAGCAGTGGAAAGGGACGGACAGCTCTATGGTCACCCCTCCACTTT
TRBJ1-6 | TRBV4-3 | TRBD1 | CASSQSSGTGSSPLHF | TGCGCCAGCAGCCAATCTTCCGGGACAGGGTCTTCACCCCTCCACTTT
TRBJ1-1 | TRBV6-6 | . | CASRAQVTEAFF | TGTGCCAGCAGGGCCCAGGTCACTGAAGCTTTCTTT
TRBJ2-2 | TRBV9 | TRBD2 | CASSSRTSGGLYTGELFF | TGTGCCAGCAGCTCCCGGACTAGCGGGGGCCTGTACACCGGGGAGCTGTTTTTT
TRBJ2-7 | TRBV5-1 | TRBD1 | CASSLGQGFYEQYF | TGCGCCAGCAGCTTGGGACAGGGATTCTACGAGCAGTACTTC
TRBJ1-5 | TRBV6-6 | TRBD1 | CASSDTGGGNQPQHF | TGTGCCAGCAGTGACACAGGGGGCGGCAATCAGCCCCAGCATTTT
TRBJ1-2 | TRBV6-4 | . | CASSDTADVRGGYTF | TGTGCCAGCAGTGACACGGCAGACGTTAGGGGTGGCTACACCTTC
TRBJ1-6 | TRBV2 | . | CASRSTGNSPLHF | TGTGCCAGCAGGTCAACAGGGAATTCACCCCTCCACTTT
TRBJ2-7 | TRBV7-2 | TRBD2 | CASSLSGGISYEQYF | TGTGCCAGCAGCCTTAGCGGGGGGATATCCTACGAGCAGTACTTC
TRBJ2-7 | TRBV5-1 | . | CASSPQAGDEQYF | TGCGCCAGCAGCCCTCAGGCAGGGGACGAGCAGTACTTC
TRBJ1-1 | TRBV6-1 | TRBD1 | CASIFWTGNTEAFF | TGTGCCAGCATTTTCTGGACAGGGAACACTGAAGCTTTCTTT
TRBJ2-2 | TRBV6-1 | . | CASLPAANTGELFF | TGTGCCAGCCTGCCAGCGGCGAACACCGGGGAGCTGTTTTTT